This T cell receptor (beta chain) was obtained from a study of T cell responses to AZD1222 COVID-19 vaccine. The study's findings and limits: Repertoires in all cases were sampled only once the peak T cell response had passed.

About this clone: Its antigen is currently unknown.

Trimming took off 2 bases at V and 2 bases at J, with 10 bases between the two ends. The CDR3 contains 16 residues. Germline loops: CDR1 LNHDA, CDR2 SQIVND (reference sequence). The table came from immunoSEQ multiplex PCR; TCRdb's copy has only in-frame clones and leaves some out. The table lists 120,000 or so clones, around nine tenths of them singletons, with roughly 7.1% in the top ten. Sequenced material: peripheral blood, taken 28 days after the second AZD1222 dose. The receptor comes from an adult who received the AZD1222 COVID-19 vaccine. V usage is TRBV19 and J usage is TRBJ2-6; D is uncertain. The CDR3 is CASSITQGAGANVLTF. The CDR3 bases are TGTGCCAGTAGTATAACTCAAGGAGCTGGGGCCAACGTCCTGACTTTC.